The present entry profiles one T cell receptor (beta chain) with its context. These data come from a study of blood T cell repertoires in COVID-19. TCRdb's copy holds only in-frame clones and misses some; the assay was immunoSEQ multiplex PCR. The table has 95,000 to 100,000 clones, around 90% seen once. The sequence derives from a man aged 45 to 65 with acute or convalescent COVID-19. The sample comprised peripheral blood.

This CDR3 is CASSPFNEQFF. Here the CDR3 DNA reads TGTGCCAGCAGTCCATTTAATGAGCAGTTCTTC. This sequence joins TRBV6-5 and TRBJ2-1; no clear D gene. The CDR3 covers 11 residues. CDR1 and CDR2 from the germline V gene are MNHEY and SVGAGI. Trimming pared 5 bases from V and 7 bases from J, leaving 6 bases between.